Included here is one T cell receptor (beta chain) sequence, with context. Its antigen is undetermined. These data come from a study of vaccination effects on CD4 cells after COVID-19. Study information: Researchers obtained post-vaccine samples at a median of 72 days past the second dose.

Clones were sequenced by immunoSEQ multiplex PCR, and TCRdb holds only the in-frame ones, with some missing. The sample lists tens of thousands of clones; roughly 74% were seen once. After more than 8 days in culture, the CD4+ T cells were isolated. Each participant was administered two doses of either the BNT162b2 or the mRNA-1273 vaccine. Study-wide points: Late post-vaccination, clones induced by infection and those induced by vaccine underwent marked clonal contraction. Missing from the study were early post-infection timepoints, and its convalescent patients were few.

Sequenced here: CD4+ T cells from PBMCs cultured without peptide, sampled after COVID-19 vaccination. This TCR derives from a human donor who received a COVID-19 vaccine.

The CDR3 region has the DNA TGTGCCACCAGCTCCTTGGGGGGGAAAGGAAACACCATATATTTT. Encoded protein: CATSSLGGKGNTIYF. The chain uses TRBV15 and TRBJ1-3; D might be TRBD1 (5 bases). Germline values: CDR1 LNHNV, CDR2 YYDKDF (reference sequence). This CDR3 is built from 15 residues. Trimming took 5 bases from V and 4 from J, leaving 15 bases between them.